This entry features one T cell receptor (beta chain) sequence. The data were taken from a study of blood T cell repertoires in COVID-19. TCRdb's table, derived via immunoSEQ multiplex PCR, lists solely in-frame clones and lacks some. The table has a few hundred thousand clones, 84% seen once. Germline loops: CDR1 MGHRA, CDR2 YSYEKL. The CDR3 contains 15 residues. V was shortened by 1 base and J by 4 bases, with 13 bases between the two germline ends. This sequence originates from a young man with acute COVID-19. The sample was PBMCs or T cells enriched from blood (not recorded which). This chain joins TRBV4-1 and TRBJ2-5; a weak D match, TRBD2 (5 bases). In nucleotides, the CDR3 is TGCGCCAGCAGCCAAGGCCGGACCCGGGGAGAGACCCAGTACTTC. It codes for CASSQGRTRGETQYF.